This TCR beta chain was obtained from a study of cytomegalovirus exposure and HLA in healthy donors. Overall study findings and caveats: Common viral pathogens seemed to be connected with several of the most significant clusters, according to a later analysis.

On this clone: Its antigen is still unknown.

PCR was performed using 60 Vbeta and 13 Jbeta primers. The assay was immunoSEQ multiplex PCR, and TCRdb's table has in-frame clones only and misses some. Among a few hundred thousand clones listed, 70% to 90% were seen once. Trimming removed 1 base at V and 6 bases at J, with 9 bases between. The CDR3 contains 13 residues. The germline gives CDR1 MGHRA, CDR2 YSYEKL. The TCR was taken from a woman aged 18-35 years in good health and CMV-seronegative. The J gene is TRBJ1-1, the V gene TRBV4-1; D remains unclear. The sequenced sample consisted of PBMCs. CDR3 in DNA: TGCGCCAGCAGCCAAGGAAGAGGGCCTGAAGCTTTCTTT. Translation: CASSQGRGPEAFF.